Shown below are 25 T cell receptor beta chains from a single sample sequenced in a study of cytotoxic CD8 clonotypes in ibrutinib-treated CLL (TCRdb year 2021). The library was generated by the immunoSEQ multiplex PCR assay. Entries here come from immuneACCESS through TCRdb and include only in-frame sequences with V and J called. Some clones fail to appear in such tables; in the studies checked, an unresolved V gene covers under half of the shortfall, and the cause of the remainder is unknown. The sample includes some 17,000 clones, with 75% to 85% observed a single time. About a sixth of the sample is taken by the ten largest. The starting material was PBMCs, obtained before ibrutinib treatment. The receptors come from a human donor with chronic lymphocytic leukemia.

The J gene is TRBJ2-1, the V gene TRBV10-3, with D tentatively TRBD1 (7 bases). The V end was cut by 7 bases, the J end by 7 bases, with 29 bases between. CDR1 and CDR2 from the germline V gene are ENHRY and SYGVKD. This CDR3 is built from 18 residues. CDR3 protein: CAINPGTAHPGDKNEQFF. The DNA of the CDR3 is TGTGCCATCAACCCCGGGACAGCTCACCCGGGGGACAAGAATGAGCAGTTCTTC.

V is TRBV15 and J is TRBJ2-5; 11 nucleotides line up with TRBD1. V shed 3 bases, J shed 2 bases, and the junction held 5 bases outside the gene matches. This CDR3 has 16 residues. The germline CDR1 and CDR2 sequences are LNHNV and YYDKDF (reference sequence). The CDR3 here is CATSRMDRGRQETQYF. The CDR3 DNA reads TGTGCCACCAGCAGGATGGACAGGGGGCGGCAAGAGACCCAGTACTTC.

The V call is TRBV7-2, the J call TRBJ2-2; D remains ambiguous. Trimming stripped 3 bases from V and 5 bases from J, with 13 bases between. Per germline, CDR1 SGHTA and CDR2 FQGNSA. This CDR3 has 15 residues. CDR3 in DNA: TGTGCCAGCAGCTTGATGAGACACTTAACCGGGGAGCTGTTTTTT. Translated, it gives CASSLMRHLTGELFF. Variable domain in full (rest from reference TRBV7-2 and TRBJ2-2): GAGVSQSPSNKVTEKGKDVELRCDPISGHTALYWYRQSLGQGLEFLIYFQGNSAPDKSGLPSDRFSAERTGGSVSTLTIQRTQQEDSAVYLCASSLMRHLTGELFFGEGSRLTVL.

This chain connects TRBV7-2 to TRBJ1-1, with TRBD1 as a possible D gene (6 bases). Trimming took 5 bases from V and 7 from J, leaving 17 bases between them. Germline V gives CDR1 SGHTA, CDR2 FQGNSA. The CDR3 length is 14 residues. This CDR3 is CASSPWTERVEAFF. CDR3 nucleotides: TGTGCCAGCAGCCCTTGGACAGAGAGGGTTGAAGCTTTCTTT.

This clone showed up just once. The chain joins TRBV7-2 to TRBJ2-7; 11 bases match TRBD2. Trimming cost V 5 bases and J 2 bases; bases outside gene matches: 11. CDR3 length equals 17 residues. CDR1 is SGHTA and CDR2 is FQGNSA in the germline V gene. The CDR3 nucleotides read TGTGCCAGCAGCCCCGATACGGTAGCGGGAGGGCCCTACGAGCAGTACTTC. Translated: CASSPDTVAGGPYEQYF.

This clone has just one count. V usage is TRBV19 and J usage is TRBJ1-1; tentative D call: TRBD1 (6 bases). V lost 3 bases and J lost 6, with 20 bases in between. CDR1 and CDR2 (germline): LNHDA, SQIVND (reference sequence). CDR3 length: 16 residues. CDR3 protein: CASSISPGGEGAEAFF. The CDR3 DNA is TGTGCCAGTAGTATCTCTCCCGGGGGCGAGGGGGCTGAAGCTTTCTTT. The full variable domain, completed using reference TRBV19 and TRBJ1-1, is DGGITQSPKYLFRKEGQNVTLSCEQNLNHDAMYWYRQDPGQGLRLIYYSQIVNDFQKGDIAEGYSVSREKKESFPLTVTSAQKNPTAFYLCASSISPGGEGAEAFFGQGTRLTVV.

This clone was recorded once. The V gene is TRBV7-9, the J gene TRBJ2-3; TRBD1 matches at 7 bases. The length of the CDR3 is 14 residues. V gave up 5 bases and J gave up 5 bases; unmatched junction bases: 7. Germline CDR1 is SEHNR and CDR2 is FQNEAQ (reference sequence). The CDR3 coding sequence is TGTGCCAGCAGCCAATACCCAGGGGGAGATACGCAGTATTTT. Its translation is CASSQYPGGDTQYF.

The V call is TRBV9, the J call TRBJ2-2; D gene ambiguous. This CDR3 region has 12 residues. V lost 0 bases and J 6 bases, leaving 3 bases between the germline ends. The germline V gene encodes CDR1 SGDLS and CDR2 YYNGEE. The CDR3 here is CASSVEAGELFF. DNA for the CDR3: TGTGCCAGCAGCGTAGAGGCCGGGGAGCTGTTTTTT.

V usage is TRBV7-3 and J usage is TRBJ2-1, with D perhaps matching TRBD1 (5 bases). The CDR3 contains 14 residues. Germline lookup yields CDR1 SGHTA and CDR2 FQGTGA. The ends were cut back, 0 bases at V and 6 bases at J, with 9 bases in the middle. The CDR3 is CASSLTPGANEQFF. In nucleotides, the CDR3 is TGTGCCAGCAGCTTAACGCCTGGGGCCAATGAGCAGTTCTTC.

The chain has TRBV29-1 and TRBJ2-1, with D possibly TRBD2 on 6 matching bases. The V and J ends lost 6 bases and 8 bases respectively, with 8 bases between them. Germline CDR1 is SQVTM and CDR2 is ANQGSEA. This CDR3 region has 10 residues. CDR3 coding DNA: TGCAGCGTCGGAGGGGATGAGCAGTTCTTC. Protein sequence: CSVGGDEQFF.

CDR3: CASSILAVAGEGTDTQYF. For the CDR3, the DNA is TGTGCCAGTAGTATACTAGCGGTAGCGGGAGAGGGAACAGATACGCAGTATTTT. The gene calls are TRBV19 and TRBJ2-3, with 9 bases aligning to TRBD2. The ends lost 2 bases at V and 3 bases at J; junction bases unmatched: 12. CDR1 is LNHDA and CDR2 is SQIVND in the germline V gene (reference sequence). The length of the CDR3 is 18 residues.

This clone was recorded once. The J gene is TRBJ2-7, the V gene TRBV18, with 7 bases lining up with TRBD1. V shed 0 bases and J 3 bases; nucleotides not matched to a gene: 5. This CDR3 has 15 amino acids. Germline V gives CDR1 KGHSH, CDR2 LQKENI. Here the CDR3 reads CASSPPYAGGYEQYF. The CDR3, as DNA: TGTGCCAGCTCACCACCGTACGCAGGGGGCTACGAGCAGTACTTC.

The CDR3 sequence is CASSVTGLNEQYF. The DNA of the CDR3 is TGCGCCAGCAGCGTAACAGGGCTAAACGAGCAGTACTTC. This chain links TRBV5-1 with TRBJ2-7, with TRBD1 as a possible D gene (6 bases). The length of the CDR3 is 13 residues. Trimming stripped 4 bases from V and 5 bases from J, with 13 bases between. Per germline, CDR1 SGHRS and CDR2 YFSETQ.

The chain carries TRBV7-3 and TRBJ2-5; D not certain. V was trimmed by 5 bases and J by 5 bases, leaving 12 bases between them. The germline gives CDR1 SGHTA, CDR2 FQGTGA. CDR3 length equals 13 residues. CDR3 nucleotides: TGTGCCAGCAGCCCCCCGGGCTGGGAGACCCAGTACTTC. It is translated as CASSPPGWETQYF. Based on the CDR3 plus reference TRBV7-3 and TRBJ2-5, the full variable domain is GAGVSQTPSNKVTEKGKYVELRCDPISGHTALYWYRQSLGQGPEFLIYFQGTGAADDSGLPNDRFFAVRPEGSVSTLKIQRTERGDSAVYLCASSPPGWETQYFGPGTRLLVL.

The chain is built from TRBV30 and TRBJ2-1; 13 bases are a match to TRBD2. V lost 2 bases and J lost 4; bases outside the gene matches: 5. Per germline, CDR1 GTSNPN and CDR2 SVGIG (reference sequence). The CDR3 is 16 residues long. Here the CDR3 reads CAWSPGLAGRYNEQFF. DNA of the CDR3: TGTGCCTGGAGTCCGGGACTAGCGGGAAGATACAATGAGCAGTTCTTC.

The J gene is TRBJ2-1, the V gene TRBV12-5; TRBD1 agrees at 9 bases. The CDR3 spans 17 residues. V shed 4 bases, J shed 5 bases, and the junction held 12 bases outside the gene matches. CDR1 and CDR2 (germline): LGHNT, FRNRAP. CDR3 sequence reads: CASGWTRDRAMDNEQFF. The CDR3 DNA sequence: TGTGCTAGTGGTTGGACCCGGGACAGGGCGATGGACAATGAGCAGTTCTTC.

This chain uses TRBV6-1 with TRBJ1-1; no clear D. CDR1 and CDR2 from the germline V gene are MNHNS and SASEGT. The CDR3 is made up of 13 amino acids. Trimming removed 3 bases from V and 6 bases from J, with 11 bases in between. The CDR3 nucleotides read TGTGCCAGCAGTGATTTGTACCGGGCTGAAGCTTTCTTT. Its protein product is CASSDLYRAEAFF.

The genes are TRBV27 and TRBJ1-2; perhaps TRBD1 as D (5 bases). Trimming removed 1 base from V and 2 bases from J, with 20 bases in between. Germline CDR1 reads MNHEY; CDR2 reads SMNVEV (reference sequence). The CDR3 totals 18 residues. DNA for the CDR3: TGTGCCAGCAGTTTATTTGGCGGTCGGGGACCGATCAACTATGGCTACACCTTC. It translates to CASSLFGGRGPINYGYTF.

The CDR3 is CASSRESLNTGELFF. The CDR3 DNA sequence: TGTGCCAGCAGCCGGGAGTCCCTAAACACCGGGGAGCTGTTTTTT. The V call is TRBV11-2, the J call TRBJ2-2, with D maybe TRBD2 (6 bases). Germline values: CDR1 SGHAT, CDR2 FQNNGV. Between the trimmed V and J ends, which lost 5 bases and 2 bases, there was a span of 12 bases. This CDR3 has 15 amino acids.

Written as DNA, the CDR3 is TGCGCCAGCAGCCCGGCCCCGCGATGGGATACGCAGTATTTT. Translation gives CASSPAPRWDTQYF. The rearrangement joins TRBV4-1 to TRBJ2-3; D gene uncertain. The CDR3 extends over 14 amino acids. Germline assignment: CDR1 MGHRA and CDR2 YSYEKL. V was shortened by 4 bases and J by 6 bases, with 14 bases between the two germline ends.

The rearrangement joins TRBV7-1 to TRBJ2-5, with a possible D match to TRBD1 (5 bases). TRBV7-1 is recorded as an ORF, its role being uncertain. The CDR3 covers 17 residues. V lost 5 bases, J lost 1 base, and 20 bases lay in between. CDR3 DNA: TGTGCCAGCAGCGTAGGGGCGACTTCGCTAGTCCAAGAGACCCAGTACTTC. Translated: CASSVGATSLVQETQYF.

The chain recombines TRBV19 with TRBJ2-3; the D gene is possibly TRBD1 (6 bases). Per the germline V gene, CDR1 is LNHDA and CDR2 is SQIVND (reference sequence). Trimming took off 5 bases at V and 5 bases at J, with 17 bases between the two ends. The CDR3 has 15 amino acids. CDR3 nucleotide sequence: TGTGCCAGTAGTCTTCCGGGACCAGGGGTAGATACGCAGTATTTT. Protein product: CASSLPGPGVDTQYF.

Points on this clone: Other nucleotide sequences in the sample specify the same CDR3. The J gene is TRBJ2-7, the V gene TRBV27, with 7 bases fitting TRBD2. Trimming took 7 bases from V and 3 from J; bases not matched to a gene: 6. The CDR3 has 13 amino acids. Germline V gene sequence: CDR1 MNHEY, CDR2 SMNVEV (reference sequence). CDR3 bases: TGTGCCAGCATGGGAGGGGCCAGCTACGAGCAGTACTTC. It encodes CASMGGASYEQYF.

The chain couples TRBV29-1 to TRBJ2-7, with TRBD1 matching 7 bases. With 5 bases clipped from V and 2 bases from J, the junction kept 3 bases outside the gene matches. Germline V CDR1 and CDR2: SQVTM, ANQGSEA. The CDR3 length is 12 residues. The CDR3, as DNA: TGCAGCGTTAACAGGGGTACCTACGAGCAGTACTTC. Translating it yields CSVNRGTYEQYF.

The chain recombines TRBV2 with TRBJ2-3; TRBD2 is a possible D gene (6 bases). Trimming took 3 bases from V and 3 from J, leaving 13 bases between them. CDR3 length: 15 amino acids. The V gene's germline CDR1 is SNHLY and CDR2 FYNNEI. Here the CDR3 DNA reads TGTGCCAGCAGTGATGACGGGAGTGGAACAGATACGCAGTATTTT. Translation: CASSDDGSGTDTQYF.